These T cell receptor beta chains were read from a single sample in a study of control samples from healthy donors and cancer patients. TCRdb's copy holds only in-frame clones and misses some; the assay was immunoSEQ multiplex PCR. In the table there are around 100,000 clones, over 75% of which are singletons. Sequencing input: blood. These receptors were taken from a woman in her forties or fifties in good health. Both conserved end residues are trimmed from each CDR3. Fields, in order: V gene, CDR3 protein.

v_gene: TRBV12-3/TRBV12-4
CDR3aa: ASSYGRTYEQY

v_gene: TRBV18
CDR3aa: ASSPRQDGDEQY

v_gene: TRBV10-2
CDR3aa: ASSAGLAPYNEQF

v_gene: TRBV7-2
CDR3aa: ASSRSPGLDGNIQY

v_gene: TRBV30
CDR3aa: AWSRDRLQPPARY

v_gene: TRBV18
CDR3aa: ASSPPTDRGLDSRGYT

v_gene: TRBV6-5
CDR3aa: ASRRSGGASNEQF

v_gene: TRBV19
CDR3aa: ASRIDASSGNTIY

v_gene: TRBV6-2/TRBV6-3
CDR3aa: ASSAPRFKNTGELF

v_gene: TRBV2
CDR3aa: ASSPRGLDTGELF

v_gene: TRBV7-6
CDR3aa: ASSPTTRGATNEKLF

v_gene: TRBV6-5
CDR3aa: ASGRTGAANYGYT

v_gene: TRBV9
CDR3aa: ASRSVAGGTNEQF

v_gene: TRBV21-1
CDR3aa: ARTRGLHRQPQH

v_gene: TRBV19
CDR3aa: ASNPAGAKNIQY